This T cell receptor beta chain was found in a study of cytomegalovirus exposure and HLA in healthy donors (TCRdb year 2017). A note on the overall study: In an earlier analysis of under 600 of the donors, approximately 300 Gb of sequence data and roughly 100 million unique TCR beta sequences from roughly 180 million T cells were reported. About 280 gigabases of sequencing data and around 85 million unique TCR sequences made up an early release that covered several hundred HLA-typed donors. The genetic ancestry cluster associated with self-reported Caucasian donors included over 65% of the roughly 390 genotyped donors. The aim of the study was to test whether cataloging public T cell receptors could identify signatures of past pathogen exposure. The T cell repertoires of 700 or so subjects were profiled by immunosequencing and related to cytomegalovirus serostatus. Besides the first cohort of some 670 subjects, a separate validation cohort made up of over 100 different subjects was used. The study combined high-throughput TCR immunosequencing, statistical association of individual TCRs with disease status, and machine learning to predict cytomegalovirus infection status. A later analysis re-examined previously published TCR beta repertoires from 610 or so donors and added high-resolution HLA genotyping to investigate patterns of TCR occurrence. Rather than drawing on any new phenotypic data, the later analysis identified candidate immune exposures from TCR beta sequences and the way those sequences occurred across donors. An earlier analysis of 450 to 750 of the donors used high-throughput TCR beta sequencing to judge whether each TCR beta V gene segment behaved as functional or pseudogenic. Alongside the repertoire data, information on donor age, sex, ethnicity and CMV serostatus was compiled. Genome-wide SNP genotypes for about 65% of the roughly 670 donors were used in a later genetic analysis, which treated that subset as a discovery cohort. Every repertoire in the discovery cohort had been generated on one and the same sequencing platform. Class I and class II HLA loci were covered by the typing at four-digit resolution. Typing coverage varied by locus: roughly 620-630 donors for A, B, C, DRB1 and DQB1; 522 for DQA1; around 610 for DPA1; under 490 for DPB1. Roughly 5 DR-DQ haplotypes were handled as single units for association and clustering, since linkage in the cohort was strong. Across 398 genotyped donors of the cohort, an average of about 220,000 unique TCR beta nucleotide sequences per donor were sequenced, and 15% to 20% of those sequences were non-productive.

Notes on this clone: Its antigen is unknown. Within one base of it there is no much larger clone, and no base qualities were kept.

Libraries were made using the immunoSEQ multiplex PCR assay. For the multiplex PCR, a mixture combining 60 forward primers for TCR Vbeta segments and 13 reverse primers for TCR Jbeta segments was used. The CDR3 region of rearranged TCR beta genes was amplified from genomic DNA by a multiplex PCR assay. Amplified TCR beta libraries were sequenced as 87-base-pair reads on the Illumina HiSeq System. The paper's data handling went like this. A later analysis counted some 74 million unique TCR beta chains across the 600 to 850 repertoires, and roughly 10 million of these chains were shared by at least two donors. Raw reads were error-corrected and collapsed into unique sequences with a nearest-neighbor algorithm that merged closely related sequences to remove PCR and sequencing errors. V, D and J gene segments were assigned by aligning CDR3 sequences to IMGT reference sequences. For a sequence to be retained, a match of at least six nucleotides to both a V gene segment and a J gene segment was required. Rearrangements were called productive when the CDR3 lacked stop codons and stayed in frame with V and J; all others were non-productive. CDR3 was defined by IMGT convention, running from the second conserved V-encoded cysteine to the conserved J-encoded phenylalanine. The earlier analysis of roughly 590 of the donors excluded sequences that lacked an unambiguous match to a single V gene segment. An earlier analysis of some 610 of the donors called V segments functional above 56.7% productive rearrangements and segregating when the between-donor standard deviation exceeded 5%. To diagnose cytomegalovirus status from the catalog of TCR beta chain sequences, a statistical classification framework was built. V and J gene assignment, in a later analysis, came from comparing TCR nucleotide sequences with IMGT/GENE-DB human TR gene sequences. A later analysis assigned CDR3 sequences and most-parsimonious VDJ recombination scenarios with the TCRdist pipeline. A later analysis defined each TCR beta chain by its CDR3 amino acid sequence plus V-gene family, and excluded reads lacking a unique V-gene family. A later analysis removed roughly 590 highly shared, low-generation-probability nucleotide sequences to deal with suspected cross-contamination and a sequencing artifact. In a later analysis, a clonal expansion index was calculated for each public chain from normalized within-repertoire ranks of inferred template counts. In a later analysis, generation probabilities were computed with a VDJ recombination model fitted to out-of-frame rearrangements, and the resulting probabilities were checked against IGoR. A later analysis scored TCR-TCR, TCR-HLA and TCR-CMV co-occurrence with hypergeometric tests, applying a repertoire-size bias correction to TCR pairs. To estimate false discovery rates, a later analysis permuted the HLA or CMV assignments 20 times. In a later analysis, co-occurring TCRs were grouped using DBSCAN, with TCRdist sequence similarity added in when clustering inside HLA-allele-positive subsets. For co-occurrence clustering, repertoires with fewer than 30,000 or more than 120,000 public chains were excluded, along with roughly five repertoires with anomalous nucleotide sharing. TCRdb limited this immuneACCESS table to in-frame rearrangements with V and J called. A share of clones is missing; checked studies link under half to unresolved V genes, and the rest is unexplained. V and J calls plus clone size are reproduced from that table; the DNA served to infer D and trimming. This sample holds about 130,000 clones; roughly 79% were observed only once. 1.1% of the sample rests with the top ten.

The cohort was made up of 650 to 700 healthy bone marrow donors. Cohort members were all nominally healthy when sampled, although unrecorded immune exposures were likely present. The donor was CMV seronegative and was included in the group of about 350 seronegative cohort members. Each donor provided a peripheral blood sample, and peripheral blood mononuclear cells were used for TCR beta sequencing. Genomic DNA extraction from the blood cell samples was performed with the Qiagen DNeasy Blood Extraction Kit. Overall study outcomes, separate from this receptor: The cohort was sequenced for TCR beta chains only, and without alpha or paired-chain data the features that could be detected were limited. In a later analysis, most CMV-associated TCR beta chains were found to appear HLA-restricted, with HLA associations seemingly driven largely by CMV exposure. HLA typing was unavailable for some donors at each locus, so association tests used only the typed subset. In vitro tests confirmed that a few of the cytomegalovirus-associated TCR beta chains recognize cytomegalovirus antigens. Immune exposure information for the cohort was limited to CMV serostatus. Presence/absence analyses assumed roughly uniform sequencing depth across donors, an assumption that may not hold. Because counts were too low, roughly 16 rarely observed V segments, including chromosome 9 orphons, were excluded from the earlier analysis of under 650 of the donors. According to a later genetic analysis, donors in an Asian-associated ancestry cluster had fewer N-insertions in productive TCRs than the roughly 700-donor mean. At a false discovery rate of 0.05, a later analysis linked about 17,000 TCR beta sequences to specific HLA alleles. A further reported finding was that TCR beta sequences accurately predicted the HLA-A and HLA-B alleles for most subjects in the first cohort. In both the original and validation cohorts, the classifier was reported to diagnose cytomegalovirus status with high specificity and sensitivity. In a later analysis, the rate of TCR association differed among HLA loci, with DRB1 alleles having the most associated TCRs and HLA-C alleles having the fewest. Correlated functional status among segregating V segments might reflect linkage disequilibrium, but an unknown experimental factor could not be ruled out. Compared with equally common non-associated chains, HLA-associated TCR beta chains in a later analysis were more clonally expanded and had lower generation probabilities. According to a later analysis, parvovirus B19, influenza, CMV and Epstein-Barr virus appeared linked to several top co-occurrence clusters. The sequencing pipeline was judged likely to have produced a cluster of highly shared sequence variants as a technical artifact. When HLA alleles, especially DR and DQ, strongly co-occurred, TCR associations were difficult to assign to individual alleles. In the study, around 160 TCR beta chains were listed as associated with cytomegalovirus. The authors suggested that the approach could potentially be extended to other disease states and immunological phenotypes. V-gene and J-gene trimming of TCR beta chains was associated with a missense DCLRE1C variant in a later genetic analysis, and the association was replicated in an independent cohort. While some public TCRs were present in many individuals, most TCR sequences turned up only very rarely across donors. Some IMGT-functional V segments, including TRBV6-2 and TRBV6-3, could not be told apart with the 87-base-pair reads, so those segments were excluded. In an earlier analysis of 587 of the donors, most TCR beta V segments appeared in productive rearrangements about 87% or about 30% of the time, broadly matching IMGT annotations.

The germline V gene gives CDR1 as SGHAT and CDR2 as FQNNGV. The junction shows trimming of 2 bases on V and 4 bases on J, and the gene matches do not reach 4 bases of it. Including cysteine and phenylalanine, the CDR3 has 14 amino acids. Of the read, only the CDR3 DNA is kept; its 42 bases are in frame from base 1. Source material: PBMCs. The sequence derives from a male donor in good health and CMV-seronegative. The rearranged chain carries TRBV11-2 and TRBJ1-1, with 7 junctional bases fitting TRBD1. This receptor carries the CDR3 CASSLSAGGTEAFF. At the DNA level, the sequence is TGTGCCAGCAGCTTATCCGCAGGGGGCACTGAAGCTTTCTTT.